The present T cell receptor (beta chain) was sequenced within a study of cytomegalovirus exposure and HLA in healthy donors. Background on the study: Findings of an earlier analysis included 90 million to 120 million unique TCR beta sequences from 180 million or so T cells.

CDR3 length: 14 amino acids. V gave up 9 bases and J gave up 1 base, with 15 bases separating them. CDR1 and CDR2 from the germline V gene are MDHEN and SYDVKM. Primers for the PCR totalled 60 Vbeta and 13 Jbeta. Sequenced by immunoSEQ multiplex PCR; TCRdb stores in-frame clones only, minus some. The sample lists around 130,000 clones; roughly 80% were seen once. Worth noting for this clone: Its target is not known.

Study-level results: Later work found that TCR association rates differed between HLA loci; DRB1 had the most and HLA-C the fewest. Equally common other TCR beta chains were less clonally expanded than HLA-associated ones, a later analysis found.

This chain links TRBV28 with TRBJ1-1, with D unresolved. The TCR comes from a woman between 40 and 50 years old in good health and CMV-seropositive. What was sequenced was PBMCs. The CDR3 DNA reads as TGTGCCAGTATGACGACACAACCGAACACTGAAGCTTTCTTT. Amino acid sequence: CASMTTQPNTEAFF.